This T cell receptor (beta chain) was found in a study of OX40 agonist ivuxolimab in advanced cancers. Study in general: The diagnoses of dose-escalation patients were hepatocellular carcinoma, melanoma, renal cell or head and neck cancer.

Points on this clone: The antigen remains unidentified.

Only in-frame clones appear in the TCRdb table, and some are missing; sequencing was by immunoSEQ multiplex PCR. This sample has 45,000 to 55,000 clones, with 70% to 90% found just once. The study, taken as a whole, reports: There were, on average, more expanded clones in CD8+ T cells than in CD4+.

With V trimmed by 5 bases and J by 4 bases, 10 bases remained unmatched. CDR1 GTSNPN and CDR2 SVGIG come from the germline V gene (reference sequence). CDR3 length: 14 amino acids. Excluded were patients having autoimmune disease history or systemic immunosuppression. Sequencing used CD4+ or CD8+ T cells sorted from blood, obtained in a trial of the OX40 agonist ivuxolimab. The receptor was isolated from an adult with an advanced solid tumor such as melanoma, head and neck, liver or kidney cancer. This chain joins TRBV30 and TRBJ1-2; 7 bases are shared with TRBD1. In nucleotides, the CDR3 is TGTGCCTGGCCGGGGGGAGGGGGCTTCTATGGCTACACCTTC. Protein: CAWPGGGGFYGYTF.